The clone carrying this T cell receptor (beta chain) was observed at least ten times. Its antigen is not identified. V was cut by 4 bases and J by 0 bases, with 11 bases left in between. Germline V gives CDR1 DFQATT, CDR2 SNEGSKA (reference sequence). The CDR3 has 14 amino acids. TCRdb fed the reads into MiXCR, producing one record per CDR3 protein. The sample shows 85,000 to 120,000 distinct CDR3 sequences, approximately 17% of them seen only once. The sample originates from a study of T cell repertoires in cytomegalovirus infection. Across the whole study: Based on public TCR beta signatures, there were indications of CMV infection and of a matching HLA type.

General observations from the study: HLA-C-restricted CMV-specific TCR beta clonotypes prevailed in the ex vivo response. Pooled public TCR beta family frequency picked out CMV carriers with the relevant HLA.

This rearrangement joins TRBV20-1 to TRBJ2-3; tentatively, D is TRBD2 (6 bases). Sequencing was carried out using PBMCs. The source is a human donor in good health (CMV status not recorded). Some clones in this sample may be carry-over from other donors' samples. The CDR3 coding sequence is TGCAGTGCTACCACTAGCATTAGCACAGATACGCAGTATTTT. Translating gives CSATTSISTDTQYF.